This T cell receptor (beta chain) was found in a study of T cells in women clearing cervical HPV infection. Overall study context: Controls were women whose single incident HPV16 infection cleared within 12 months without precancer or cancer.

Sequenced by immunoSEQ multiplex PCR; TCRdb stores in-frame clones only, minus some. This table holds some 46,000 clones. HPV was found by MY09/MY11 PCR and dot-blot genotyping. Trimming took 4 bases from V and 3 from J, leaving 10 bases between them. This CDR3 comprises 13 residues. Germline assignment: CDR1 SNHLY and CDR2 FYNNEI. As for this clone: With the read ending 3 residues before the CDR3 end, the germline J gene is used to fill in that end.

What was sequenced was blood buffy coat. The V call is TRBV2, the J call TRBJ2-7; weak D call: TRBD1 (6 bases). This TCR came from a woman between 18 and 69 years old with a cervical HPV16 infection that either progressed to CIN3+ or cleared (not recorded which). Incomplete CDR3 DNA: TGTGCCAGCAGTGTACAGGGTGTCTACGAG. Translated, it gives CASSVQGVYE. The CDR3 in its entirety is CASSVQGVYEQYF.